This is a list of T cell receptor beta chains from one sample in a study of cytomegalovirus exposure and HLA in healthy donors. Generated by immunoSEQ multiplex PCR, the TCRdb table keeps only in-frame clones and is missing some. The sample lists 150,000 to 200,000 clones; around 80% were seen once. Sequencing was performed on PBMCs. These receptors were collected from a woman between 50 and 59 years old in good health and CMV-seropositive. Both conserved end residues are part of each CDR3. D genes are given only for firm matches. Clone size is given for some rows only: seen once, a few or many times, or a class if the clone is expanded.

clone size,D gene,V gene,J gene,CDR3 DNA,CDR3 protein
-,-,TRBV4-3,TRBJ2-6,TGCGCCAGCAGCCAAGATGGGGGGACTGGGGCCAACGTCCTGACTTTC,CASSQDGGTGANVLTF
few,-,TRBV4-2,TRBJ1-1,TGTGCCAGCAGCCCCGGGGAGGCTGAAGCTTTCTTT,CASSPGEAEAFF
-,TRBD1,TRBV27,TRBJ1-5,TGTGCCAGCAGTTTTGGGACAGGGGATAGCAATCAGCCCCAGCATTTT,CASSFGTGDSNQPQHF
once,-,TRBV4-2,TRBJ2-3,TGTGCCAGCAGCCTCGAGCCGCGTAAGGGACAAGATACGCAGTATTTT,CASSLEPRKGQDTQYF
-,-,TRBV29-1,TRBJ1-5,TGCAGCATTGGGGGCGGAAATCAGCCCCAGCATTTT,CSIGGGNQPQHF
-,-,TRBV7-2,TRBJ2-7,TGTGCCAGCAGCTCCCGGGTTTCCTACGAGCAGTACTTC,CASSSRVSYEQYF
-,TRBD2,TRBV9,TRBJ2-2,TGTGCCAGCAGCGTAGGGACTAGCGGAGGGGAGCTGTTTTTT,CASSVGTSGGELFF
-,-,TRBV7-2,TRBJ2-2,TGTGCCAGCAGCTTAGCTAGTTCGGGAACCGGGGAGCTGTTTTTT,CASSLASSGTGELFF
once,-,TRBV13,TRBJ2-5,TGTGCCAGCAGCCCCTTCGGGGGAGGACGAAACCAAGAGACCCAGTACTTC,CASSPFGGGRNQETQYF
-,TRBD2,TRBV5-1,TRBJ2-3,TGCGCCAGCAGCGGGGGACTAGCGGGAGGGAGCACAGATACGCAGTATTTT,CASSGGLAGGSTDTQYF
-,-,TRBV7-9,TRBJ1-4,TGTGCCAGCAGCCCGGGACTGATTGGCACTAATGAAAAACTGTTTTTT,CASSPGLIGTNEKLFF
-,-,TRBV15,TRBJ1-3,TGTGCCACCAGCAGGGCTACGGGTTTCTCTGGAAACACCATATATTTT,CATSRATGFSGNTIYF
-,-,TRBV5-4,TRBJ2-7,TGTGCCAGCAGCGGGGGGCTCAGGGCGGGAGTGAACGAGCAGTACTTC,CASSGGLRAGVNEQYF
few,-,TRBV4-3,TRBJ2-7,TGCGCCAGCAGCCATAAAAGGGGGACCTACGAGCAGTACTTC,CASSHKRGTYEQYF
-,TRBD1,TRBV29-1,TRBJ1-5,TGCAGCGTTACGACAGGGGATGGCAATCAGCCCCAGCATTTT,CSVTTGDGNQPQHF
-,TRBD1,TRBV10-1,TRBJ1-5,TGTGGGGGACAGGGACGAAATCAGCCCCAGCATTTT,CGGQGRNQPQHF
-,TRBD1,TRBV5-4,TRBJ2-5,TGTGCCAGCAGCAACAAGGACAGGGGGCTGGAGACCCAGTACTTC,CASSNKDRGLETQYF
-,-,TRBV6-1,TRBJ1-5,TGTGCCAGCAGGGGGGCAGGGAATCAGCCCCAGCATTTT,CASRGAGNQPQHF
-,TRBD1,TRBV7-7,TRBJ2-1,TGTGCTAGCAGCCGCCGACAGGGGGACGAGGGTGAGCAGTTCTTC,CASSRRQGDEGEQFF
-,-,TRBV9,TRBJ2-5,TGTGCCAGCAGCGTAGGGCAGAACAAACAGACCCAGTACTTC,CASSVGQNKQTQYF
-,-,TRBV4-3,TRBJ1-6,TGCGCCAGCAGCCAGAGGAGTAGCTCCTATAATTCACCCCTCCACTTT,CASSQRSSSYNSPLHF
-,TRBD1,TRBV5-1,TRBJ1-1,TGCGCCAGCAGCCTCACGACAGGGGTCGGCACTGAAGCTTTCTTT,CASSLTTGVGTEAFF
once,TRBD1,TRBV5-4,TRBJ1-4,TGTGCCAGCAGCGCGGGACAGCCTAATGAAAAACTGTTTTTT,CASSAGQPNEKLFF
-,-,TRBV28,TRBJ2-1,TGTGCCAGCCGAGCGGCGGTTTACAATGAGCAGTTCTTC,CASRAAVYNEQFF